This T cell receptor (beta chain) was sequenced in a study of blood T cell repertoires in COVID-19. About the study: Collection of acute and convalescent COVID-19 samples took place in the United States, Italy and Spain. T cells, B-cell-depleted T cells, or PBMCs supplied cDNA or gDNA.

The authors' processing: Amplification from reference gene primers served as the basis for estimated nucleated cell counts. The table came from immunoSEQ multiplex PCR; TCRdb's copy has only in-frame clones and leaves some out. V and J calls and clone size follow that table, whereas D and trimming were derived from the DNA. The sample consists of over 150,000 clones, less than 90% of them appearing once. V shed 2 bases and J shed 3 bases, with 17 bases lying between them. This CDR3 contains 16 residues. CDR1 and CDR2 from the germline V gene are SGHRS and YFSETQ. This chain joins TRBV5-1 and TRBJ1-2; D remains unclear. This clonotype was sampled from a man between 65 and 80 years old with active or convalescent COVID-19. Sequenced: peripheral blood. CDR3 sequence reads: CASSFGLRDLDYGYTF. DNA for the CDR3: TGCGCCAGCAGCTTCGGTTTGAGGGATTTGGACTATGGCTACACCTTC.